This is a list of T cell receptor beta chains from one sample in a study of cytomegalovirus exposure and HLA in healthy donors. The assay was immunoSEQ multiplex PCR, and TCRdb's table has in-frame clones only and misses some. Among more than 150,000 clones, about 80% were seen once, and the ten largest hold roughly 2%. The sequenced sample consisted of PBMCs. The receptors were gathered from a woman in her late teens or twenties in good health and CMV-seropositive. CDR3s include the opening cysteine and the closing phenylalanine or tryptophan. The order of the fields is J gene, V gene, clone size, D gene, CDR3 DNA, CDR3 protein. The D gene is left open where the match is weak. Part of the rows lack a size; the others show once, few, many or a class for expanded clones.

>TRBJ1-3|TRBV27|-|-
TGTGCCAGCAGCTCCCTCTCTGGAAACACCATATATTTT
CASSSLSGNTIYF
>TRBJ2-1|TRBV11-2|-|TRBD2
TGTGCCAGCAGCCGGGCGGGGGGGCCCGATGAGCAGTTCTTC
CASSRAGGPDEQFF
>TRBJ2-7|TRBV5-1|-|-
TGCGCCAGCAGCTTGGGAGACTACGAGCAGTACTTC
CASSLGDYEQYF
>TRBJ2-3|TRBV11-1|-|-
TGTGCCAGCAGCCCAGGGGTCTGGGACAAGTCCACAGATACGCAGTATTTT
CASSPGVWDKSTDTQYF
>TRBJ2-1|TRBV10-1|-|TRBD2
TGCGCCAGCAGTGGGATGGGGCGGGGGGGCCGAAATGAGCAGTTCTTC
CASSGMGRGGRNEQFF
>TRBJ1-1|TRBV18|-|-
TGTGCCAGCTCACCAACGACAGGGAACACTGAAGCTTTCTTT
CASSPTTGNTEAFF
>TRBJ1-1|TRBV5-1|-|-
TGCGCCAGCAGCCTTAACACTGAAGCTTTCTTT
CASSLNTEAFF
>TRBJ2-3|TRBV5-6|-|-
TGTGCCAGCAGCCGAAGAGGGACAGATACGCAGTATTTT
CASSRRGTDTQYF
>TRBJ2-2|TRBV15|-|-
TGTGCCACCAGCAGAGATGCAGGCCCCGGGGAGCTGTTTTTT
CATSRDAGPGELFF
>TRBJ2-3|TRBV10-2|-|-
TGCGCCAGCAACCCTCAGGGAGGGGGATCGGTATGGCCAGATACGCAGTATTTT
CASNPQGGGSVWPDTQYF
>TRBJ2-5|TRBV9|few|-
TGTGCCAGCAGCGAGAGGGGGAGACAAGAGACCCAGTACTTC
CASSERGRQETQYF
>TRBJ1-1|TRBV10-3|-|-
TGTGCCATCAGTGAGAACTACAAAGACACTGAAGCTTTCTTT
CAISENYKDTEAFF
>TRBJ2-3|TRBV7-2|-|TRBD2
TGTGCCAGCAGCTTAGATAGGCTAGCGGGGGGCACAGATACGCAGTATTTT
CASSLDRLAGGTDTQYF
>TRBJ2-1|TRBV11-3|-|TRBD2
TGTGCCAGCAGCTTTGCGGGGGGTAACAATGAGCAGTTCTTC
CASSFAGGNNEQFF
>TRBJ2-7|TRBV19|-|TRBD1
TGTGCCACCCGGGACAGGGGCTACGAGCAGTACTTC
CATRDRGYEQYF
>TRBJ2-5|TRBV9|-|-
TGTGCCAGCAGCCCCAATCCTGGAGGAGAGACCCAGTACTTC
CASSPNPGGETQYF
>TRBJ1-1|TRBV30|-|-
TGTGCCTGGATCGGTTCGTACACTGAAGCTTTCTTT
CAWIGSYTEAFF
>TRBJ2-1|TRBV4-3|-|-
TGCGCCAGCAGCCAAGAAGCAGGGATCTCCTACAATGAGCAGTTCTTC
CASSQEAGISYNEQFF
>TRBJ2-5|TRBV19|-|TRBD1
TGTGCCAGTAGTATCGGCGGGACAGGAGGAGAGACCCAGTACTTC
CASSIGGTGGETQYF
>TRBJ2-7|TRBV7-6|few|TRBD1
TGTGCCAGCAGCCCGGGTTCAAGGACAGGACACTTCTACGAGCAGTACTTC
CASSPGSRTGHFYEQYF
>TRBJ2-1|TRBV28|few|-
TGTGCCAGCAGTTCCATTCTTAGCTCCTACAATGAGCAGTTCTTC
CASSSILSSYNEQFF
>TRBJ2-3|TRBV5-6|-|TRBD2
TGTGCCAGCAGTTACGGGGGGGGTGGTACGCAGTATTTT
CASSYGGGGTQYF
>TRBJ1-1|TRBV6-5|-|TRBD1
TGTGCCAGCAGACTTCGGACAGGCCATGCTTTCTTT
CASRLRTGHAFF
>TRBJ1-3|TRBV19|-|TRBD1
TGTGCCAGTACATCTCGGGACAGCAGACCCTCTGGAAACACCATATATTTT
CASTSRDSRPSGNTIYF
>TRBJ2-5|TRBV5-4|-|-
TGTGCCAGCAGCAGAGACAACGCGGGGGAGACCCAGTACTTC
CASSRDNAGETQYF
>TRBJ1-2|TRBV19|-|TRBD1
TGTGCCAGTACCGGACAGGGGACTAACTATGGCTACACCTTC
CASTGQGTNYGYTF
>TRBJ2-2|TRBV9|-|TRBD1
TGTGCCAGCAGCGAAAACAGGGGGCCGGGAACCGGGGAGCTGTTTTTT
CASSENRGPGTGELFF
>TRBJ2-7|TRBV4-1|-|-
TGCGCCAGCAGCCAAGGAGTGGCAGGGACCTACGAGCAGTACTTC
CASSQGVAGTYEQYF
>TRBJ1-2|TRBV27|-|-
TGTGCCAGCAGCTCAAACCTTGACAGGCGGGGCTACACCTTC
CASSSNLDRRGYTF
>TRBJ2-2|TRBV11-2|-|TRBD2
TGTGCCAGCAGCGACGGGACTAGCGGGATAGGGAACACCGGGGAGCTGTTTTTT
CASSDGTSGIGNTGELFF
>TRBJ2-7|TRBV6-1|-|TRBD1
TGTGCCAGCAGTGAATTTACGGGACAGGGACCCTACGAGCAGTACTTC
CASSEFTGQGPYEQYF
>TRBJ1-1|TRBV27|-|-
TGTGCCAGCAGTTTCTCCGGGACAAACACTGAAGCTTTCTTT
CASSFSGTNTEAFF
>TRBJ2-5|TRBV19|few|-
TGTGCCAGTAGTCCCCTCGGGGAGACCCAGTACTTC
CASSPLGETQYF
>TRBJ2-5|TRBV2|-|TRBD1
TGTGCCAGCACTCGGGACAGGGGGCGCGGAGAGACCCAGTACTTC
CASTRDRGRGETQYF
>TRBJ1-2|TRBV19|-|-
TGTGCCAGCTACTCTAGTTCTCATAACTATGGCTACACCTTC
CASYSSSHNYGYTF
>TRBJ1-3|TRBV7-9|-|-
TGTGCCAGCAGCACCAATCAGGGAAACACCATATATTTT
CASSTNQGNTIYF
>TRBJ1-5|TRBV5-6|-|TRBD1
TGTGCCAGCAGCTCCCTCAGGGGGATTCAGCCCCAGCATTTT
CASSSLRGIQPQHF
>TRBJ2-7|TRBV2|-|-
TGTGCCAGCAGTGAGGCGGCGTACGAGCAGTACTTC
CASSEAAYEQYF
>TRBJ2-1|TRBV5-6|-|TRBD2
TGTGCCAGCAGCACTAGCGGGGGGCACTGGAATGAGCAGTTCTTC
CASSTSGGHWNEQFF
>TRBJ2-5|TRBV20-1|-|-
TGCAGTGCTCCAGTCCAAGAGACCCAGTACTTC
CSAPVQETQYF
>TRBJ1-2|TRBV4-1|-|-
TGCGCCAGCAGCCAAGGAATTTCGGAACAGGGAATCTATGGCTACACCTTC
CASSQGISEQGIYGYTF
>TRBJ2-5|TRBV5-1|once|-
TGCGCCAGCAGCTTGGATATGGAGCCAAGAAAGACCCAGTACTTC
CASSLDMEPRKTQYF
>TRBJ1-2|TRBV30|-|-
TGTGCCTGGAGTTGGGGCAGGGGAGACGGCTACACCTTC
CAWSWGRGDGYTF
>TRBJ2-7|TRBV6-6|-|-
TGTGCCAGTTCCCCCAGGTTGGGTGAGCAGTACTTC
CASSPRLGEQYF
>TRBJ1-2|TRBV18|-|TRBD1
TGTGCCAGCTCGACAGGGGTTCAATCGGGTGGCTACACCTTC
CASSTGVQSGGYTF
>TRBJ2-3|TRBV11-2|-|TRBD2
TGTGCCAGCAGCTCTTTAGCGGGGGTGGAAGATACGCAGTATTTT
CASSSLAGVEDTQYF
>TRBJ2-5|TRBV9|-|-
TGTGCCAGCAGCGTTACCACGGGACAAGAGACCCAGTACTTC
CASSVTTGQETQYF
>TRBJ2-7|TRBV9|-|TRBD1
TGTGCCAGCAGGGCCGGGACAGAGAGCTCCTACGAGCAGTACTTC
CASRAGTESSYEQYF
>TRBJ1-2|TRBV10-2|-|-
TGCGCCAGCGCCCGCTGGGGCTATGAAGGCTACACCTTC
CASARWGYEGYTF
>TRBJ2-2|TRBV6-4|-|TRBD2
TGTGCCAGCAGTGTAGCGGGGGACACCGGGGAGCTGTTTTTT
CASSVAGDTGELFF
>TRBJ2-3|TRBV6-6|-|TRBD2
TGTGCCAGCAGCCATACCTCTCTGGGACTAGCATCTACGCAGTATTTT
CASSHTSLGLASTQYF
>TRBJ1-1|TRBV14|few|-
TGTGCCAGCAGCCAAGAGGCAGGGTCGAACACTGAAGCTTTCTTT
CASSQEAGSNTEAFF
>TRBJ2-1|TRBV5-4|-|TRBD1
TGTGCCAGCAGCTTGGTTATCGCAACAGGGGCATACAATGAGCAGTTCTTC
CASSLVIATGAYNEQFF
>TRBJ1-1|TRBV29-1|-|-
TGCAGCGTTGGACAGGTCTTTGTGGGCACTGAAGCTTTCTTT
CSVGQVFVGTEAFF
>TRBJ2-1|TRBV5-6|-|TRBD2
TGTGCCAGCAGCTTGGGGACTAGTCTTGAGCAGTTCTTC
CASSLGTSLEQFF
>TRBJ2-2|TRBV10-1|-|TRBD1
TGCGCCAGTGGACAGGGGAACACCGGGGAGCTGTTTTTT
CASGQGNTGELFF
>TRBJ2-1|TRBV11-2|-|TRBD2
TGTGCCAGCAGCCACCAAACTAGCGGGGTATACAATGAGCAGTTCTTC
CASSHQTSGVYNEQFF
>TRBJ1-1|TRBV13|-|-
TGTGCCAGCAGCCCCAGCTTGCCAGGGGACACTGAAGCTTTCTTT
CASSPSLPGDTEAFF